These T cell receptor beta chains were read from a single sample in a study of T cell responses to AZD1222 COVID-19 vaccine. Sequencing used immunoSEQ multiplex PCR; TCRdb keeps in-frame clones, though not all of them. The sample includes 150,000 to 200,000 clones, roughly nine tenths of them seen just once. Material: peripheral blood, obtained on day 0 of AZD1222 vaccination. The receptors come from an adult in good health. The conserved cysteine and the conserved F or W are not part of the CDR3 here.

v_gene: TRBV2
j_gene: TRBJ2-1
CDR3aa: ASSLLQYEQF

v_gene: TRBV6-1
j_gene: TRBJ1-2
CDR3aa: ASSETVAGEYGYT

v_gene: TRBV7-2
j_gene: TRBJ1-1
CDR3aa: ASSLGTEKEEAF

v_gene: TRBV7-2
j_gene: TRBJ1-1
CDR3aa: ASSLDRANTEAF

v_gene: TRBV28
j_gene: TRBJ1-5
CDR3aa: ASSGRGLVNQPQH

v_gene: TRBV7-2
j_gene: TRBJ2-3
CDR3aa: ASSQQGADTQY

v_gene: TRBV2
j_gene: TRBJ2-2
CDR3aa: ASRFSGAGGELF

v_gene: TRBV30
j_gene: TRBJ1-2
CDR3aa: AWSESGTFL

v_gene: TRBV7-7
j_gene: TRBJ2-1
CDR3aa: ASSPRTSGALDEQF

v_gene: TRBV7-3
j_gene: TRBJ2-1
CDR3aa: ASSLNPDRPYNEQF

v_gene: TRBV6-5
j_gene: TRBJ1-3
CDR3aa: ASISLPGHTIY

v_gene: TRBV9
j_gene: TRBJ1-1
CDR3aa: ASSVVGGSDTEAF

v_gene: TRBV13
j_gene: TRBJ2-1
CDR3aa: ASSIRTGVHNEQF

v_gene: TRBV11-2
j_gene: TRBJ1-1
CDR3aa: ASRAGVMNTEAF

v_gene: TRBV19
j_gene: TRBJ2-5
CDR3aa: ASSSGAGETQY

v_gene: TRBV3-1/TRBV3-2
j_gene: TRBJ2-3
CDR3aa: ASSQGSLAGSPDTQY

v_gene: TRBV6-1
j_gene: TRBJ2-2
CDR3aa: ASSEAWVVTGELF

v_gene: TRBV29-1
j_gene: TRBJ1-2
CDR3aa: SVEDRGYGYT

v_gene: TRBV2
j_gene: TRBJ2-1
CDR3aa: ASRKHLDRSSYNEQF

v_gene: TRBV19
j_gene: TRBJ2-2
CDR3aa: ATQRASDRFRGELF

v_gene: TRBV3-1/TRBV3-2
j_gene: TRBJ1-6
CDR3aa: ASSQGRGGSPLH

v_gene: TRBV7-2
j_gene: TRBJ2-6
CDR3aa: ASSLVWTGLSGANVLT

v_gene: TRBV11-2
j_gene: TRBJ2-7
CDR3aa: ASSLTAGGYYEQY

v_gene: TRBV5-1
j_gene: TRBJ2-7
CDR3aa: ASSFGEQSSYEQY

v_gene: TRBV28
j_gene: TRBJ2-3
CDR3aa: ASSSGVNTQY

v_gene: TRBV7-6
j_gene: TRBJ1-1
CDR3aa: ASSLADGAMNTEAF

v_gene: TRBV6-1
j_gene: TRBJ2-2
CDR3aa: ASSEYQNTGELF